This T cell receptor (beta chain) was recorded in a study of T cells after yellow fever vaccination. Overall study results and limits: Most primary-vaccination clones reappeared after the booster (about 96% CD4, roughly 88% CD8).

The CDR3 has 16 residues. CDR1 is SQVTM and CDR2 is ANQGSEA in the germline V gene. For this clonotype: Its cognate antigen is unknown.

TCRdb independently ran MiXCR on the 5' RACE reads; one entry per CDR3 protein. The top ten hold around 40% of the sample, which has approximately 160,000 distinct CDR3 sequences, approximately 9.7% seen once. The starting material was CD8+ T cells sorted from PBMCs, obtained 45 days after the yellow fever booster vaccination. The clonotype originates from a man aged 18 to 30 who received the YFV17D yellow fever vaccine. The chain combines TRBV29-1 with TRBJ2-3; 9 nucleotides match TRBD2. CDR3 region: CSAGTSLGGQTDTQYF. The CDR3 nucleotides are TGCAGTGCCGGGACTAGCCTAGGGGGGCAGACAGATACGCAGTATTTT.